This TCR beta chain stems from a study of T cell repertoires in cytomegalovirus infection. Study overall: Indications came from public TCR beta signatures; they pointed to CMV infection and to a matching HLA type. Study-level points and caveats: Based on cumulative public TCR beta family frequency, carriers of CMV plus the relevant HLA were identified.

One entry per CDR3 protein results from TCRdb running MiXCR on the reads. The sample yields 200,000 to 300,000 distinct CDR3 sequences, roughly 13% seen once. Only a few counts were recorded for this clonotype. Its antigen is currently unknown. Input material: PBMCs. The clonotype comes from a human donor in good health (CMV status not recorded). Some clones in this sample may be carry-over from other donors' samples.

The CDR3 nucleotides are TGTGCCAGCAGTAGTGCGGACAGGGCGGGCTATGGCTACACCTTC. Residues: CASSSADRAGYGYTF. The V gene is TRBV6-1, the J gene TRBJ1-2; the match to TRBD1 covers 8 bases. Germline CDR1 is MNHNS and CDR2 is SASEGT. This CDR3 comprises 15 residues. V trimming: 5 bases; J trimming: 4 bases; junction bases outside the gene matches: 9.